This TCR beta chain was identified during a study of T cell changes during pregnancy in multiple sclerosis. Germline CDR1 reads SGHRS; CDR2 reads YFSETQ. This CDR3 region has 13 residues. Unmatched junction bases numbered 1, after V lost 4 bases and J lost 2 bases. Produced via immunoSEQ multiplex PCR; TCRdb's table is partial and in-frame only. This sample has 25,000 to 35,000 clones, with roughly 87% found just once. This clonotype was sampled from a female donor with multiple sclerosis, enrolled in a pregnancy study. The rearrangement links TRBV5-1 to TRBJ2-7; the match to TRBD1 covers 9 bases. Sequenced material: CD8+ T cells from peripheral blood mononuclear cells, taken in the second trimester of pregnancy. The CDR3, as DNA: TGCGCCAGCAGCGGGACAGGGCCCTACGAGCAGTACTTC. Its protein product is CASSGTGPYEQYF.